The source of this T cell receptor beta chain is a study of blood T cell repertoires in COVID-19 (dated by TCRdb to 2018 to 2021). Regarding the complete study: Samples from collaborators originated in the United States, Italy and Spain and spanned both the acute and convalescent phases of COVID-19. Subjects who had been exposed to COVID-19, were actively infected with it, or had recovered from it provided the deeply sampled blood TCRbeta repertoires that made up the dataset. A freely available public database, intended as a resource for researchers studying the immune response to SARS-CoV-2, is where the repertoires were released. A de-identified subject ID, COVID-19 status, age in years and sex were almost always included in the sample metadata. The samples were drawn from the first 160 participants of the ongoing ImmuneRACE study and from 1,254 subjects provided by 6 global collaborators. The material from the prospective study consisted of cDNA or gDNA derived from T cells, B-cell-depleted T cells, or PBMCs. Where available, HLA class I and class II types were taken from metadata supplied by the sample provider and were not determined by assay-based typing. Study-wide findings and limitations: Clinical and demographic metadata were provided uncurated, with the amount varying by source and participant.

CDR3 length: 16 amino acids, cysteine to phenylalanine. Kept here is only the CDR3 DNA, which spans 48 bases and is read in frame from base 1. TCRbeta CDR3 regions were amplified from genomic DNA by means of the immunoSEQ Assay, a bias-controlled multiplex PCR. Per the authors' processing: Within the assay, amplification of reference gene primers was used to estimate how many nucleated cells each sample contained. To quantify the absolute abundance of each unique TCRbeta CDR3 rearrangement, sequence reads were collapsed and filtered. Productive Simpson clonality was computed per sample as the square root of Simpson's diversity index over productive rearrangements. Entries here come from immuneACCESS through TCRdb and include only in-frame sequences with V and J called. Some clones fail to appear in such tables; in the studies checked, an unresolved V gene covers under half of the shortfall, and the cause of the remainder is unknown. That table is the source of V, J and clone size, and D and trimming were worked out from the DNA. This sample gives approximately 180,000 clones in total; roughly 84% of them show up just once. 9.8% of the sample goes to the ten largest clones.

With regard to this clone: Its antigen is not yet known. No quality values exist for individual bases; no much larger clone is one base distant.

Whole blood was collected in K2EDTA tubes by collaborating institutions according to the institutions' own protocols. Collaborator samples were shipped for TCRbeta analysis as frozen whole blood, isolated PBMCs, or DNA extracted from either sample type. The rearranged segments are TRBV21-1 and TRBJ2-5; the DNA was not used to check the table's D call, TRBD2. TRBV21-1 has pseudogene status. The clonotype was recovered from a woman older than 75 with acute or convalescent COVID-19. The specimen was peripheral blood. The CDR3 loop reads CASRTPAPSWRETQYF. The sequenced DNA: TGTGCCAGCAGGACCCCCGCGCCATCTTGGAGAGAGACCCAGTACTTC.